This T cell receptor (beta chain) derives from a study of blood T cells in healthy people across ages. General study points: TCR beta diversity correlated strongly with naive T cell percentage. PBMCs left unsorted prevented a conclusive naive versus antigen-experienced comparison.

In regard to this clonotype: Its target is unknown.

CDR3 length: 13 amino acids. Trimming stripped 3 bases from V and 0 bases from J, with 8 bases between. Germline V gives CDR1 DFQATT, CDR2 SNEGSKA (reference sequence). PCR was performed a second time for about 6 to 12 cycles using a sample-barcoded 5' primer and a J-beta primer mix. TCRdb redid the calling of the 5' RACE reads with MiXCR, one entry per CDR3 protein. This sample carries 750,000 to 850,000 distinct CDR3 sequences, 20% to 25% of them seen once, and the ten largest clones take 3% to 4%. This sample also belongs to another study, concerning T cells of mothers and their children. That paper notes: Each child contributed around 3 million TCR beta CDR3 reads, while each mother contributed over 8 million.

This rearrangement joins TRBV20-1 to TRBJ2-5; D not certain. Sequencing was performed on blood. This TCR was recovered from a boy between 5 and 17 years old in good health. The CDR3 sequence is CSASFGNQETQYF. In DNA, the CDR3 is TGCAGTGCTAGTTTCGGCAACCAAGAGACCCAGTACTTC.